The rows below give T cell receptor beta chains drawn from one sample of a study of Ad26.COV2.S vaccination and SARS-CoV-2 variants. Produced via immunoSEQ multiplex PCR; TCRdb's table is partial and in-frame only. The sample lists around 300,000 clones; about 85% were seen once. This sample comprised peripheral blood, obtained in a trial of Ad26.COV2.S vaccine versus placebo. Receptors were obtained from a person aged 18-60 years who received the Ad26.COV2.S COVID-19 vaccine or a placebo. Both conserved end residues are part of each CDR3. A D gene is named only where the DNA matches it firmly. Some rows have no size entry. The others give once, few or many, or a class for an expanded clone.

d_gene	abundance	v_gene	j_gene	CDR3aa	CDR3nt
-	-	TRBV28	TRBJ2-7	CASNGGGSSYEQYF	TGTGCCAGCAACGGTGGGGGTTCTTCCTACGAGCAGTACTTC
-	-	TRBV7-2	TRBJ2-1	CASSLAYNEQFF	TGTGCCAGCAGCCTTGCCTACAATGAGCAGTTCTTC
-	-	TRBV4-3	TRBJ1-2	CASSHRRGSYGYTF	TGCGCCAGCAGCCACCGACGGGGGAGCTATGGCTACACCTTC
TRBD1	-	TRBV7-9	TRBJ2-2	CASSLDWTGGQTGELFF	TGTGCCAGCAGCTTAGATTGGACAGGAGGACAAACCGGGGAGCTGTTTTTT
TRBD1	few	TRBV19	TRBJ1-5	CASSQDRGQPQHF	TGTGCCAGTAGCCAAGACAGGGGACAGCCCCAGCATTTT
TRBD2	-	TRBV5-8	TRBJ2-1	CASSLLGTSGVEQFF	TGTGCCAGCAGCTTGTTAGGGACTAGCGGGGTCGAGCAGTTCTTC
-	-	TRBV6-1	TRBJ1-2	CASSEAGFPVAF	TGTGCCAGCAGTGAAGCGGGTTTCCCCGTCGCCTTC
-	few	TRBV9	TRBJ2-6	CASSVLPGQSPSGANVLTF	TGTGCCAGCAGCGTACTACCGGGTCAGTCCCCCTCTGGGGCCAACGTCCTGACTTTC
-	once	TRBV7-3	TRBJ2-6	CASSLLPGANVLTF	TGTGCCAGCAGCTTACTTCCTGGGGCCAACGTCCTGACTTTC
-	-	TRBV10-3	TRBJ1-1	CAISEPGNTEAFF	TGTGCCATCAGTGAACCCGGGAACACTGAAGCTTTCTTT